The sequence of this TCR beta chain was determined in a study of blood T cell repertoires in COVID-19. Across the study: Material from acute and convalescent COVID-19 was sourced from the United States, Italy and Spain. PBMCs, B-cell-depleted T cells, or T cells were the source of the cDNA or gDNA that made up the material.

Original processing notes: Estimates of nucleated cell counts were drawn from the amplification of reference gene primers. Only in-frame clones appear in the TCRdb table, and some are missing; sequencing was by immunoSEQ multiplex PCR. The D gene and trimming were derived from the DNA, and the V and J assignments and clone size from that table. The data hold 100,000 to 150,000 clones, with over 60% observed a single time. CDR3 length equals 15 residues. Looked up from germline, CDR1 is LNHDA and CDR2 is SQIVND (reference sequence). Trimming took 3 bases from V and 4 from J; bases not matched to a gene: 4.

This sequence joins TRBV19 and TRBJ1-4; 8 positions agree with TRBD1. The sequenced sample consisted of peripheral blood. The origin of this receptor is a woman aged 70-85 years with acute or convalescent COVID-19. The CDR3 loop reads CASSIGQGYNEKLFF. The CDR3 DNA reads TGTGCCAGTAGTATTGGACAGGGCTATAATGAAAAACTGTTTTTT.